This is a list of T cell receptor beta chains from one sample in a study of shared clonotypes between healthy human individuals. Assay used: immunoSEQ multiplex PCR; TCRdb lists only in-frame clones, some missing. The sample records about 380,000 clones, 90% to 97% being singletons. The source material was memory CD8+ T cells sorted from blood. The origin of the receptors is a man aged 25-40 years in good health. CDR3s include the opening cysteine and the closing phenylalanine or tryptophan. D genes are given only for firm matches. Not every row has a clone size; where given, it reads once, few, many or a size class.

v_call	clone_size	d_call	j_call	cdr3_nt	cdr3_aa
TRBV30	once	.	TRBJ2-2	TGTGCCTGGAGTGTAGGGTTGGGCGGGGAGCTGTTTTTT	CAWSVGLGGELFF
TRBV2	.	.	TRBJ1-2	TGTGCCAGCAGGGAGGGGGGGTACTATGGCTACACCTTC	CASREGGYYGYTF
TRBV2	once	.	TRBJ2-2	TGTGCCAGCAGCCCTCCCTCCCGTCGGGGCACCGGGGAGCTGTTTTTT	CASSPPSRRGTGELFF
TRBV5-4	once	.	TRBJ1-1	TGTGCCAGCAGCTTGTTGGAGTGGGGCACTGAAGCTTTCTTT	CASSLLEWGTEAFF
TRBV2	.	.	TRBJ2-6	TGTGCCAGCAGTGGGGGGGCCAACGTCCTGACTTTC	CASSGGANVLTF
TRBV28	.	.	TRBJ2-7	TGTGCCAGCAGCTCGGACAAAACCTACGAGCAGTACTTC	CASSSDKTYEQYF
TRBV7-9	.	TRBD2	TRBJ2-7	TGTGCCAGCAGCTTCTCTAGCGGAAGCTCCTACGAGCAGTACTTC	CASSFSSGSSYEQYF
TRBV9	.	.	TRBJ2-1	TGTGCCAGCAGCGTAACTATTTACAATGAGCAGTTCTTC	CASSVTIYNEQFF
TRBV6-5	.	TRBD1	TRBJ2-7	TGTGCCAGCACCACTAACTCCGGGACAGACAAACAGTACTTC	CASTTNSGTDKQYF
TRBV27	.	.	TRBJ2-7	TGTGCCAGCAGTTTATCGGCACGGAGCTTCCAGTACTTC	CASSLSARSFQYF
TRBV7-9	.	TRBD2	TRBJ2-7	TGTGCCAGCAGCTATCCAGGGACTACCGAGCAGTACTTC	CASSYPGTTEQYF
TRBV1	.	.	TRBJ2-7	TGCACCAGCAGCCAAGACCCGAGACTAGCGGGATTCTACGAGCAGTACTTC	CTSSQDPRLAGFYEQYF
TRBV19	.	.	TRBJ1-4	TGTGCCAGTAGTATAACTGCTCTTAATGAAAAACTGTTTTTT	CASSITALNEKLFF
TRBV30	.	.	TRBJ1-2	TGTGCCTGTACAGGGAACTATGGCTACACCTTC	CACTGNYGYTF
TRBV30	.	.	TRBJ2-7	TGTGCCTGGAGGGACAACTACGAGCAGTACTTC	CAWRDNYEQYF
TRBV29-1	.	.	TRBJ2-1	TGCAGCGTTGTTCCCATGCCAACTCCTGGAGAGCAGTTCTTC	CSVVPMPTPGEQFF
TRBV29-1	few	TRBD2	TRBJ2-1	TGCAGCGGGACTAGAGACAATGAGCAGTTCTTC	CSGTRDNEQFF
TRBV6-5	once	.	TRBJ2-7	TGTGCCAGCAGTTACTCTGCAGCCCCCGACTACGAGCAGTACTTC	CASSYSAAPDYEQYF
TRBV5-5	.	TRBD2	TRBJ2-1	TGTGCCAGCAGCTTGGAAAGCGGGAGTTTGTTCTTC	CASSLESGSLFF
TRBV5-1	.	TRBD1	TRBJ2-7	TGCGCCAGCAGCTTGGCCACGGGACAGGGGATTTACGAGCAGTACTTC	CASSLATGQGIYEQYF
TRBV27	.	.	TRBJ2-7	TGTGCCAGCAGTTTCACTGAGGGCTACGAGCAGTACTTC	CASSFTEGYEQYF
TRBV25-1	.	.	TRBJ1-1	TGTGCCAGCAAGGACCCTCTCTTCACTGAAGCTTTCTTT	CASKDPLFTEAFF
TRBV5-1	.	.	TRBJ1-3	TGCGCCAGCAGCCCCGGACATACCTCTGGAAACACCATATATTTT	CASSPGHTSGNTIYF
TRBV25-1	.	.	TRBJ2-5	TGTGCCAGCAGTGAATATCGGGGGACGGTCCAAGAGACCCAGTACTTC	CASSEYRGTVQETQYF
TRBV20-1	once	TRBD2	TRBJ2-7	TGCAGTGCGCGGACTAGCGGCTTTGGGTACTTC	CSARTSGFGYF
TRBV27	.	TRBD1	TRBJ1-2	TGTGCCAGCAGTTTAAGGGGGACAGGGGGGAGCTTCAACTATGGCTACACCTTC	CASSLRGTGGSFNYGYTF
TRBV2	.	.	TRBJ2-7	TGTGCCAGCAGTGACGAGACTCACAACGAGCAGTACTTC	CASSDETHNEQYF
TRBV30	few	TRBD1	TRBJ1-1	TGTGCCTGGGCGAGGGACAGCACTGAAGCTTTCTTT	CAWARDSTEAFF
TRBV15	.	.	TRBJ2-1	TGTGCCACCACTTCCGGGGGCTCCTACAATGAGCAGTTCTTC	CATTSGGSYNEQFF
TRBV4-2	few	TRBD1	TRBJ1-5	TGTGCCAGCAGCCAAGTGACAGGGGGCTCTGGTCAGCCCCAGCATTTT	CASSQVTGGSGQPQHF
TRBV5-6	.	TRBD1	TRBJ2-1	TGTGCCAGCAGCTTATCGGGACAGTTGCACAATGAGCAGTTCTTC	CASSLSGQLHNEQFF
TRBV6-4	.	.	TRBJ2-7	TGTGCCAGCAGTTTGCCCGACGACGAACACATCTCCTACGAGCAGTACTTC	CASSLPDDEHISYEQYF
TRBV18	.	TRBD1	TRBJ2-5	TGTGCCAGCTCACCACCGGGGACAGGGGGGACCCAGTACTTC	CASSPPGTGGTQYF
TRBV7-8	.	.	TRBJ2-7	TGTGCCAGCAGCCCTGACGGGAGAATAACCTACGAGCAGTACTTC	CASSPDGRITYEQYF
TRBV28	.	.	TRBJ2-5	TGTGCCAGCAGCCCGATCCGCTGGGAGACCCAGTACTTC	CASSPIRWETQYF
TRBV5-1	.	.	TRBJ2-2	TGCGCCAGCACCCCGTTTCCGGGACACACCGGGGAGCTGTTTTTT	CASTPFPGHTGELFF
TRBV7-8	.	.	TRBJ2-7	TGTGCCAGCAGCCGAACCCGGGAGAGCGAGCAGTACTTC	CASSRTRESEQYF
TRBV19	once	TRBD2	TRBJ2-4	TGTGCCAGTAGTCTGGCGGGAGGGCCGAAGGCCAAAAACATTCAGTACTTC	CASSLAGGPKAKNIQYF
TRBV6-5	.	.	TRBJ2-5	TGTGCCAGCAGTTACTTAGAAGGATACCAAGAGACCCAGTACTTC	CASSYLEGYQETQYF
TRBV5-1	.	TRBD1	TRBJ2-3	TGCGCCAGCAGCATAGAGACAGGGGGCGCTTATTTT	CASSIETGGAYF
TRBV30	.	TRBD1	TRBJ1-5	TGTGCCTGGAGTGTAGGACAGGGGGCGAGCAATCAGCCCCAGCATTTT	CAWSVGQGASNQPQHF
TRBV9	.	TRBD1	TRBJ2-1	TGTGCCAGCAGCGTAGGGGACAGGGGGCCCAATGAGCAGTTCTTC	CASSVGDRGPNEQFF
TRBV27	.	TRBD1	TRBJ1-5	TGTGCCAGCACCCGAGACAGGGATAATCAGCCCCAGCATTTT	CASTRDRDNQPQHF
TRBV30	.	.	TRBJ2-3	TGTGCCTGGAGTGTTAGCGAGGGTTCCCTCTTGCAGTATTTT	CAWSVSEGSLLQYF
TRBV28	.	.	TRBJ1-2	TGTGCCAGCAGTTTAACAGATTATGGCTACACCTTC	CASSLTDYGYTF
TRBV5-1	.	.	TRBJ1-5	TGCGCCAGCAGCTCGGACTGGAATCAGCCCCAGCATTTT	CASSSDWNQPQHF
TRBV11-3	.	TRBD1	TRBJ2-1	TGTGCCAGCAGGGGACAGAATAGCAATGAGCAGTTCTTC	CASRGQNSNEQFF
TRBV25-1	once	TRBD2	TRBJ2-5	TGTGCCAGCAGTGATAGCGGGCGCCCAGAGACCCAGTACTTC	CASSDSGRPETQYF